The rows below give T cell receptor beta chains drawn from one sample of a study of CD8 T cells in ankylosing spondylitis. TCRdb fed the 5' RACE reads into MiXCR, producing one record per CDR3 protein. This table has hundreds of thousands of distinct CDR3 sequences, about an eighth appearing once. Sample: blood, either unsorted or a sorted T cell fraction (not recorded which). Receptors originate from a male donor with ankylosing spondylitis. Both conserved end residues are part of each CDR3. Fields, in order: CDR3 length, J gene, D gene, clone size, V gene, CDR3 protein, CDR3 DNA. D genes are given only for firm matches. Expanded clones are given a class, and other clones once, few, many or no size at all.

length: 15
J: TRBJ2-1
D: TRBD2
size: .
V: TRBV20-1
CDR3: CSARLAGAAYNEQFF
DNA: TGCAGTGCTAGACTAGCGGGAGCGGCCTACAATGAGCAGTTCTTC

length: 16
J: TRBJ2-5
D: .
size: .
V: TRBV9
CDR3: CASSGIGGGYEETQYF
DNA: TGTGCCAGCAGCGGGATCGGCGGCGGATATGAAGAGACCCAGTACTTC

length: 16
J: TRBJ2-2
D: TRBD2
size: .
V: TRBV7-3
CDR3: CASSPPGLGFSGELFF
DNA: TGTGCCAGCAGCCCACCGGGACTAGGGTTCTCCGGGGAGCTGTTTTTT

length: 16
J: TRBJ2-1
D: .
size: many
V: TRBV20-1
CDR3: CSALRSPGPSYNEQFF
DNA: TGCAGTGCCCTCCGATCGCCGGGACCAAGCTACAATGAGCAGTTCTTC

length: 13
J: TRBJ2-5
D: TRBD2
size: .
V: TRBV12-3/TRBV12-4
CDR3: CASRELGGETQYF
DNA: TGTGCCAGCAGGGAGCTGGGGGGGGAGACCCAGTACTTC

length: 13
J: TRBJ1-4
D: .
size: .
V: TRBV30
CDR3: CAWSVGSLGKLFF
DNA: TGTGCCTGGAGTGTGGGTTCTCTTGGAAAACTGTTTTTT

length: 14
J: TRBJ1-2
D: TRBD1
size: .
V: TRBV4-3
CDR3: CASSQADRGTGYTF
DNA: TGCGCCAGCAGCCAAGCGGACAGGGGAACTGGCTACACCTTC

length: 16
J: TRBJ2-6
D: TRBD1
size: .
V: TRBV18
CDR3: CASSPPNRGRANVLTF
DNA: TGTGCCAGCTCACCACCGAACAGGGGGAGGGCCAACGTCCTGACTTTC

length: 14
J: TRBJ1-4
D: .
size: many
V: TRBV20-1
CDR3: CSAHHRVRGEKLFF
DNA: TGCAGTGCCCATCACCGGGTTCGGGGGGAAAAACTGTTTTTT

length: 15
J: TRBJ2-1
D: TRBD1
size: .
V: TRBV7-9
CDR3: CASTPTGGAGNEQFF
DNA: TGTGCCAGCACCCCAACAGGGGGCGCGGGGAATGAGCAGTTCTTC

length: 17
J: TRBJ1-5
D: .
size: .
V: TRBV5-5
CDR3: CASSLAWDIYSNQPQHF
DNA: TGTGCCAGCAGCTTGGCTTGGGACATTTATAGCAATCAGCCCCAGCATTTT

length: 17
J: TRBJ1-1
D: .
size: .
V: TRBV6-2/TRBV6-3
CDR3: CASSYTSGSLRDTEAFF
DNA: TGTGCCAGCAGTTATACTTCAGGGAGTCTTAGGGACACTGAAGCTTTCTTT

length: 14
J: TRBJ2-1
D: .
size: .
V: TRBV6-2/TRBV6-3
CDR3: CACQRRAGYNEQFF
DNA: TGTGCCTGCCAGAGAAGGGCAGGCTACAATGAGCAGTTCTTC

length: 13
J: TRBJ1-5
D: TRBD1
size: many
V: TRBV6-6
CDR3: CASRGQGGQPQHF
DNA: TGTGCCAGCAGGGGACAGGGAGGTCAGCCCCAGCATTTT

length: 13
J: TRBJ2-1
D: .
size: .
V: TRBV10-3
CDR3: CASSETGHGEQFF
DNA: TGTGCCAGCAGTGAGACAGGTCACGGTGAGCAGTTCTTC

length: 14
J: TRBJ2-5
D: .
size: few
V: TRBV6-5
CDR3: CASSYGTALETQYF
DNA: TGTGCCAGCAGTTACGGAACGGCCCTGGAGACCCAGTACTTC

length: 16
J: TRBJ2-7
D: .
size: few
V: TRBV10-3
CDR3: CAISKITGREHYEQYF
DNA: TGTGCCATCAGTAAGATTACCGGACGGGAGCACTACGAGCAGTACTTC

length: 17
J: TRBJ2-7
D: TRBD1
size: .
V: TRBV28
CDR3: CASSPRWVGQAKYEQYF
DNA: TGTGCCAGCAGTCCCCGGTGGGTCGGACAGGCTAAATACGAGCAGTACTTC

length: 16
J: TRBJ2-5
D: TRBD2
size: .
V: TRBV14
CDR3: CASSQGPGSGEETQYF
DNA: TGTGCCAGCAGCCAGGGACCAGGCAGCGGGGAAGAGACCCAGTACTTC

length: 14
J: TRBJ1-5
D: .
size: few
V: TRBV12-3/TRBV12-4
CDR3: CASSRWTGNQPQHF
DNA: TGTGCCAGCAGTCGATGGACTGGCAATCAGCCCCAGCATTTT

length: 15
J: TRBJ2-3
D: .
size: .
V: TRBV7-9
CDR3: CASSLASGLTDTQYF
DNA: TGTGCCAGCAGCTTAGCTAGCGGCTTAACAGATACGCAGTATTTT

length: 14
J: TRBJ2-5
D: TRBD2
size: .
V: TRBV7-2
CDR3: CASSLMGGGETQYF
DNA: TGTGCCAGCAGCTTAATGGGGGGGGGTGAGACCCAGTACTTC

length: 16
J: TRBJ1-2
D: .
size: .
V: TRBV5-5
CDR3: CASSLEDRAALYGYTF
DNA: TGTGCCAGCAGCTTGGAAGATAGGGCAGCCCTCTATGGCTACACCTTC

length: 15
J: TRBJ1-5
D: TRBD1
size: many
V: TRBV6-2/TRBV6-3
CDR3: CAIRQGGPSNQPQHF
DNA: TGTGCCATCCGACAGGGAGGCCCTTCTAATCAGCCCCAGCATTTT

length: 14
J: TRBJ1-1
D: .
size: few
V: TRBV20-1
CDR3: CSVSGRSLSTEAFF
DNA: TGCAGTGTCTCGGGGCGATCTTTATCCACTGAAGCTTTCTTT

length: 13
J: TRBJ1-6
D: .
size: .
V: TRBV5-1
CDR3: CASTDSYNSPLHF
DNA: TGCGCCAGCACTGACTCCTATAATTCACCCCTCCACTTT

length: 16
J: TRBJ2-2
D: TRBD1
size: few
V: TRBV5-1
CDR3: CASSQRTGANTGELFF
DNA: TGCGCCAGCAGCCAGAGGACAGGGGCGAACACCGGGGAGCTGTTTTTT

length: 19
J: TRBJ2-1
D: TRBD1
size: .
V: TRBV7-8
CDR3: CASSPSPGTGFGSYNEQFF
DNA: TGTGCCAGCAGCCCGAGTCCCGGGACAGGGTTTGGATCCTACAATGAGCAGTTCTTC

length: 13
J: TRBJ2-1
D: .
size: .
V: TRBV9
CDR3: CASNRGGDNEQFF
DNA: TGTGCCAGCAACAGGGGAGGGGACAATGAGCAGTTCTTC

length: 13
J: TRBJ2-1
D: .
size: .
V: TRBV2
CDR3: CASSEAIGNEQFF
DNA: TGTGCCAGCAGTGAAGCCATCGGAAATGAGCAGTTCTTC

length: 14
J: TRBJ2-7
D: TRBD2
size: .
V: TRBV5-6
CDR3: CASSFRAGAYEQYF
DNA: TGTGCCAGCAGCTTTCGAGCGGGAGCCTACGAGCAGTACTTC

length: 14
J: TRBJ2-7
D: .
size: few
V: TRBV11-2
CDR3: CASSEGSGMGEQYF
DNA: TGTGCCAGCAGCGAGGGGTCCGGAATGGGCGAGCAGTACTTC

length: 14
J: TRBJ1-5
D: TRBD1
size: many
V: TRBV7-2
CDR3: CASSFGQGNQPQHF
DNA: TGTGCCAGCAGCTTCGGACAGGGCAATCAGCCCCAGCATTTT

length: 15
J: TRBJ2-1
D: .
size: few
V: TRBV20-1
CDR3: CSARDTGKGYNEQFF
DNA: TGCAGTGCTAGAGATACCGGGAAGGGGTACAATGAGCAGTTCTTC